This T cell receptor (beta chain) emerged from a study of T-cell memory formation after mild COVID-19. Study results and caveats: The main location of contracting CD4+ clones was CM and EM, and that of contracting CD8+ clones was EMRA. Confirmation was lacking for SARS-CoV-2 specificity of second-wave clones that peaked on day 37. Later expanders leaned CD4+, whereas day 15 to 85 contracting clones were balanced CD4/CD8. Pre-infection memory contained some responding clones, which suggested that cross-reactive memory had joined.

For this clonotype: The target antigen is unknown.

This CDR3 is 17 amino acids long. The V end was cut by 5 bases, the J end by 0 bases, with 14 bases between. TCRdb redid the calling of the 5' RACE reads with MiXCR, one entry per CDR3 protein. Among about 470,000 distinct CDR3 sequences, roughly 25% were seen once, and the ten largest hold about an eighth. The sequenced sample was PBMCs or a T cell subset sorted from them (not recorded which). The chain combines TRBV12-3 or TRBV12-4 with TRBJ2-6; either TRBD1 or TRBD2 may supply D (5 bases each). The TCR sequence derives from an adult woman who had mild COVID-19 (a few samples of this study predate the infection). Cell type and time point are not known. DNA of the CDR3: TGTGCCAGCAGTCCTAGGGACGGAGTCTCTGGGGCCAACGTCCTGACTTTC. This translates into CASSPRDGVSGANVLTF.